This TCR beta chain comes out of a study of blood T cell repertoires in COVID-19. Study summary: Sources were T cells, B-cell-depleted T cells, or PBMCs; the material itself was cDNA or gDNA.

The assay was immunoSEQ multiplex PCR, and TCRdb's table has in-frame clones only and misses some. The sample holds around 60,000 clones, approximately 92% seen once. Germline CDR1 reads SGHRS; CDR2 reads YFSETQ. The CDR3 loop spans 15 amino acids. Trimming at V came to 3 bases and at J to 2 bases, leaving 5 bases not matched to a gene. This clone was recorded only once. The sample taken for sequencing was peripheral blood. The V call is TRBV5-1, the J call TRBJ2-1, with TRBD2 identical over 7 bases. The sequence was obtained from a woman of 80 years or more with active COVID-19. CDR3 in amino acids: CASSSGGEAYNEQFF. CDR3 bases: TGCGCCAGCAGCTCGGGAGGAGAAGCCTACAATGAGCAGTTCTTC.